The clone carrying this T cell receptor (beta chain) was recorded many times. Its antigen is as yet unknown. This entry belongs to a study of T-cell memory formation after mild COVID-19. The wider study: Across donors, TCR clusters were largely donor specific.

Constant-segment primers served in 5'RACE that generated TCR alpha and TCR beta cDNA libraries bearing sample barcodes and UMIs. TCRdb analysed the 5' RACE reads with MiXCR anew, one entry per CDR3 protein. The sample has a few hundred thousand distinct CDR3 sequences; 16% are singletons. V trimming: 3 bases; J trimming: 4 bases; junction bases outside the gene matches: 4. The CDR3 has 15 residues. Germline V CDR1 and CDR2: SGHRS, YFSETQ. Study conclusions and caveats: Clones contracting day 15 to 85 were balanced CD4/CD8; later expanders leaned CD4+. There were some responding clones in pre-infection memory, which suggested that cross-reactive memory had joined.

This clonotype originated in a man aged 18 to 30 who had mild COVID-19 (a few samples of this study predate the infection). Cell type and time point are not known. This chain connects TRBV5-1 to TRBJ2-3, with 11 nucleotides matching TRBD2. The specimen sequenced was PBMCs or a T cell subset sorted from them (not recorded which). CDR3 sequence reads: CASSSGLADSDTQYF. The CDR3 DNA is TGCGCCAGCAGCTCGGGACTAGCGGATTCAGATACGCAGTATTTT. Using reference TRBV5-1 and TRBJ2-3 for the parts outside the CDR3, the full variable domain is KAGVTQTPRYLIKTRGQQVTLSCSPISGHRSVSWYQQTPGQGLQFLFEYFSETQRNKGNFPGRFSGRQFSNSRSEMNVSTLELGDSALYLCASSSGLADSDTQYFGPGTRLTVL.